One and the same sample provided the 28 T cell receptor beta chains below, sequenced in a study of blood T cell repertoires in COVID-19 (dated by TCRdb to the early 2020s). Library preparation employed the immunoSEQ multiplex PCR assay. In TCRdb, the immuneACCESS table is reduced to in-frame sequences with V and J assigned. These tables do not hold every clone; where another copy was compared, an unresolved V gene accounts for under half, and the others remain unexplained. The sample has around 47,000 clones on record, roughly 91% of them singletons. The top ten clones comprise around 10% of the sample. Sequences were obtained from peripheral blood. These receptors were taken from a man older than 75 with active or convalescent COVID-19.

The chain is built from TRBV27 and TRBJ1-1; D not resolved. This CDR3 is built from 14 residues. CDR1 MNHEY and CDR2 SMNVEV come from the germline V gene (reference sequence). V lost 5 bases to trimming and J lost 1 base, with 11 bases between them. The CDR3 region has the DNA TGTGCCAGCAGTCCCCTAGCTGGGAACACTGAAGCTTTCTTT. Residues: CASSPLAGNTEAFF.

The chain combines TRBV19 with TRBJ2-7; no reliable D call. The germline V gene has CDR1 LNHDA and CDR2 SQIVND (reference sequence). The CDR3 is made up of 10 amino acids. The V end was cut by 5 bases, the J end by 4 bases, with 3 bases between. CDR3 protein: CASSPYEQYF. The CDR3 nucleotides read TGTGCCAGTAGTCCGTACGAGCAGTACTTC. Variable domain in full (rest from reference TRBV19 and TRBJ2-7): DGGITQSPKYLFRKEGQNVTLSCEQNLNHDAMYWYRQDPGQGLRLIYYSQIVNDFQKGDIAEGYSVSREKKESFPLTVTSAQKNPTAFYLCASSPYEQYFGPGTRLTVT.

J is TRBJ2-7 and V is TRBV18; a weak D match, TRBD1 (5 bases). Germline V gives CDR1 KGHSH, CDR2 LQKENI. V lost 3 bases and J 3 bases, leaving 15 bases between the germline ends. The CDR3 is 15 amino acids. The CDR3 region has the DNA TGTGCCAGCTCACCTCCCCAGGCAGGGAACTACGAGCAGTACTTC. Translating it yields CASSPPQAGNYEQYF.

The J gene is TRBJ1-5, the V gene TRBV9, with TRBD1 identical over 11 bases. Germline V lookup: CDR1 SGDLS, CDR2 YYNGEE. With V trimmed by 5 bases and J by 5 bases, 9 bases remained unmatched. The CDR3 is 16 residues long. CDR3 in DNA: TGTGCCAGCAGTGTGGGGACAGGGGGATCGGATCAGCCCCAGCATTTT. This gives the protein CASSVGTGGSDQPQHF.

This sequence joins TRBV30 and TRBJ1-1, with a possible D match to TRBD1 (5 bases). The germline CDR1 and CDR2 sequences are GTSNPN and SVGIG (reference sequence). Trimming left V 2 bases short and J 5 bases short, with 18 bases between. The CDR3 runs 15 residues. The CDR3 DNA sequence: TGTGCCTGGAGTCGGAATCAGGGCAGTGGAACTGAAGCTTTCTTT. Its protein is CAWSRNQGSGTEAFF.

Here the CDR3 DNA reads TGTGCCAGCAGCCAAGTCATACTTGTGGCAGGGCAAGCCAAAAACATTCAGTACTTC. It specifies CASSQVILVAGQAKNIQYF. The rearrangement joins TRBV3-1 (or the pseudogene TRBV3-2) to TRBJ2-4; tentatively, D is TRBD1 (5 bases). The germline V gene encodes CDR1 LGHDT and CDR2 YNNKEL (reference sequence). This CDR3 contains 19 residues. The V end was cut by 1 base, the J end by 0 bases, with 19 bases between.

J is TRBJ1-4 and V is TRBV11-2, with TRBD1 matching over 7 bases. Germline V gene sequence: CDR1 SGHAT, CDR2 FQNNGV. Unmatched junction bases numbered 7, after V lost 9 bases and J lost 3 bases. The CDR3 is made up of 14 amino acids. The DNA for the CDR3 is TGTGCCAGTACCGGAGGGACAGCTAATGAAAAACTGTTTTTT. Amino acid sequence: CASTGGTANEKLFF.

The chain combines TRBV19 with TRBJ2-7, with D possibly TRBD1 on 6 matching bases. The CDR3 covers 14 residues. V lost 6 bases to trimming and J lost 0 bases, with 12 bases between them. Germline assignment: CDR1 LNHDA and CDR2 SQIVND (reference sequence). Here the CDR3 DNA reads TGTGCCAGTAGGACAGGTTCAGCCTCCTACGAGCAGTACTTC. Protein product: CASRTGSASYEQYF.

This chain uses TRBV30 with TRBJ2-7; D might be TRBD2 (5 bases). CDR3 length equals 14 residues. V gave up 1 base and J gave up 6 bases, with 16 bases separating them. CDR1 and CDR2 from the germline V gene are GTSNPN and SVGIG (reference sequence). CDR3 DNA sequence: TGTGCCTGGAGTGAGTACAGCCCCGAGGGCGAGCAGTACTTC. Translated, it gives CAWSEYSPEGEQYF.

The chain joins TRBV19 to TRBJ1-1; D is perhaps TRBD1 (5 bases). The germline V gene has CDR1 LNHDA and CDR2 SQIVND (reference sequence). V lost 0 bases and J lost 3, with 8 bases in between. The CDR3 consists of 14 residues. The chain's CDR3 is CASSIEDRDTEAFF. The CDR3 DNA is TGTGCCAGTAGTATAGAAGACAGAGACACTGAAGCTTTCTTT.

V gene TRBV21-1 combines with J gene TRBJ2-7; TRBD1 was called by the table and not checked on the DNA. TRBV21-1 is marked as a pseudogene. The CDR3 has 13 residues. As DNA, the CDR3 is TGTGCCAGCGTACAGGGGGCAGGCCACGAGCAGTACTTC. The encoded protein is CASVQGAGHEQYF.

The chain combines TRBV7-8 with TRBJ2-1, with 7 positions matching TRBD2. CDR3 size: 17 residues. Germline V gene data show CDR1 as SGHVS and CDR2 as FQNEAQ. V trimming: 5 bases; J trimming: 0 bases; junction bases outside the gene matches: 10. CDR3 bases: TGTGCCAGCAGCCCGCGGACTAGTGGCGGCTCCTACAATGAGCAGTTCTTC. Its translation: CASSPRTSGGSYNEQFF.

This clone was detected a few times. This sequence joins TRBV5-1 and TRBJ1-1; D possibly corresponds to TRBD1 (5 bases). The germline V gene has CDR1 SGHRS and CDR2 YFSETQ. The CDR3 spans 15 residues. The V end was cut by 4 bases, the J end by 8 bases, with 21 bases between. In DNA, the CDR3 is TGCGCCAGCAGCGCTGTGGGGGGAGAGGGGTTAGAAGCTTTCTTT. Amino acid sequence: CASSAVGGEGLEAFF.

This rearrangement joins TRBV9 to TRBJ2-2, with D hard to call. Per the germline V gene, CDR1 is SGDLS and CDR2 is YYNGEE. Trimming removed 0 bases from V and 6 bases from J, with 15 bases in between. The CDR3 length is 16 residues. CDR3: CASSVVLDFRPGELFF. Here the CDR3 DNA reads TGTGCCAGCAGCGTAGTCCTTGACTTCCGACCCGGGGAGCTGTTTTTT. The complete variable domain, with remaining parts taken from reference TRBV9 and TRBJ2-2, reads DSGVTQTPKHLITATGQRVTLRCSPRSGDLSVYWYQQSLDQGLQFLIQYYNGEERAKGNILERFSAQQFPDLHSELNLSSLELGDSALYFCASSVVLDFRPGELFFGEGSRLTVL.

The CDR3 is CASSSLTLDRADQPQHF. CDR3 sequence (DNA): TGTGCCAGCAGCTCTTTAACCCTCGACAGGGCAGATCAGCCCCAGCATTTT. The chain is built from TRBV7-9 and TRBJ1-5; 7 bases fit TRBD1. Trimming at V came to 4 bases and at J to 5 bases, leaving 14 bases not matched to a gene. This CDR3 has 17 residues. Germline CDR1 SEHNR, CDR2 FQNEAQ (reference sequence). Using reference TRBV7-9 and TRBJ1-5 for the parts outside the CDR3, the full variable domain is DTGVSQNPRHKITKRGQNVTFRCDPISEHNRLYWYRQTLGQGPEFLTYFQNEAQLEKSRLLSDRFSAERPKGSFSTLEIQRTEQGDSAMYLCASSSLTLDRADQPQHFGDGTRLSIL.

CDR3 residues: CASSYSVAGGYGQYF. The CDR3 nucleotides are TGTGCCAGCAGTTACTCTGTGGCGGGAGGGTATGGGCAGTACTTC. V usage is TRBV6-5 and J usage is TRBJ2-7; 9 bases fit TRBD2. This CDR3 has 15 amino acids. Unmatched junction bases numbered 9, after V lost 0 bases and J lost 9 bases. CDR1 is MNHEY, CDR2 SVGAGI, per germline.

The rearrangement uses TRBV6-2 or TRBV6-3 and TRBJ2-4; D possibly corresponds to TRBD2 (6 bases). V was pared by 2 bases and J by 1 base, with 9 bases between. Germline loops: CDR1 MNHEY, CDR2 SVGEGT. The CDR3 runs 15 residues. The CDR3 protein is CASSYGGAAKNIQYF. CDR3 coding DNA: TGTGCCAGCAGTTACGGCGGGGCCGCCAAAAACATTCAGTACTTC.

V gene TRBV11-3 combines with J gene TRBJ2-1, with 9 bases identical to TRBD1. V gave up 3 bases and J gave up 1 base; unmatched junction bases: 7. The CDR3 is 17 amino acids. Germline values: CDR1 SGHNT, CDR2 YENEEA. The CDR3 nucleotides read TGTGCCAGCAGCTTGGAGGGGACAGGGCCTTCCTACAATGAGCAGTTCTTC. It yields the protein CASSLEGTGPSYNEQFF.

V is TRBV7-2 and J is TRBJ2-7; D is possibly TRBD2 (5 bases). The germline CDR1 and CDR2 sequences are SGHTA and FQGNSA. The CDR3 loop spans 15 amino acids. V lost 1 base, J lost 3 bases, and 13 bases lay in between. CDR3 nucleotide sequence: TGTGCCAGCAGCTTAGAGGTGGGAGACCTCTACGAGCAGTACTTC. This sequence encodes CASSLEVGDLYEQYF.

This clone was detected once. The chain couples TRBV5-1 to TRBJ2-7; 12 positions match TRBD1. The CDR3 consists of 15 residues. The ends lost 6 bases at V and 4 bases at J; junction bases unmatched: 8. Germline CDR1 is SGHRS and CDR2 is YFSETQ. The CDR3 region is CASKSLGQGAYEQYF. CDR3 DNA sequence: TGCGCCAGCAAAAGTTTGGGACAGGGGGCATACGAGCAGTACTTC.

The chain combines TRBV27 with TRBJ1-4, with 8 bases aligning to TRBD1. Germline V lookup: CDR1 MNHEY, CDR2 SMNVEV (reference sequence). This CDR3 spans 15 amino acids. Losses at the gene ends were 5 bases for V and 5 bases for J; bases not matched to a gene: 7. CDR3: CASSLGTGSNEKLFF. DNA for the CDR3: TGTGCCAGCAGTCTGGGGACAGGCAGCAATGAAAAACTGTTTTTT. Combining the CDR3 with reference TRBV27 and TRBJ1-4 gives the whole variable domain EAQVTQNPRYLITVTGKKLTVTCSQNMNHEYMSWYRQDPGLGLRQIYYSMNVEVTDKGDVPEGYKVSRKEKRNFPLILESPSPNQTSLYFCASSLGTGSNEKLFFGSGTQLSVL.

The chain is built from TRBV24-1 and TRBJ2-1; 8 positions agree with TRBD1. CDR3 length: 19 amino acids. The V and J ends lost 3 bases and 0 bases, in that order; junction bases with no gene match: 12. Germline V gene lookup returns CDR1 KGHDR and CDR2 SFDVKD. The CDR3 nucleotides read TGTGCCACCAGTGATCCCAAGGTGGGGACAGGAAGCTCCTACAATGAGCAGTTCTTC. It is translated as CATSDPKVGTGSSYNEQFF.

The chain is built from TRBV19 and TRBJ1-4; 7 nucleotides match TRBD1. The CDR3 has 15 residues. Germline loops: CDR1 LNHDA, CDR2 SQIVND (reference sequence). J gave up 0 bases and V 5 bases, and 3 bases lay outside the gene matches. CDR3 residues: CASSQGQATNEKLFF. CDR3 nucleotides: TGTGCCAGTAGTCAAGGACAGGCAACTAATGAAAAACTGTTTTTT.

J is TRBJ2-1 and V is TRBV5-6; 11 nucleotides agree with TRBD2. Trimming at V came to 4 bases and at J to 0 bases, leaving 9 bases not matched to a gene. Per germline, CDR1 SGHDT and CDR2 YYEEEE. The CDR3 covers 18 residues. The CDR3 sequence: CASSLPGLAGGSYNEQFF. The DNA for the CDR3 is TGTGCCAGCAGCCTGCCAGGACTAGCGGGTGGCTCCTACAATGAGCAGTTCTTC.

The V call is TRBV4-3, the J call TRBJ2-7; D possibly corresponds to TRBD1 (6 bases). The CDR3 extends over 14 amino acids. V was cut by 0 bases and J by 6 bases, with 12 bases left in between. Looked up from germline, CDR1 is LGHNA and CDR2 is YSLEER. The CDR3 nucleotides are TGCGCCAGCAGCCAAGACTTTGGCAGGGGCGAGCAGTACTTC. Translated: CASSQDFGRGEQYF.

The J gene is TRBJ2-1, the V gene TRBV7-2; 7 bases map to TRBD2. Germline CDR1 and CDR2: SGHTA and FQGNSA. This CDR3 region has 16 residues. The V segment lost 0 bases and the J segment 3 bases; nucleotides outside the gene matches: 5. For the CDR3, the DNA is TGTGCCAGCAGCTTAGCTTACGGACTAGACTACAATGAGCAGTTCTTC. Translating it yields CASSLAYGLDYNEQFF.

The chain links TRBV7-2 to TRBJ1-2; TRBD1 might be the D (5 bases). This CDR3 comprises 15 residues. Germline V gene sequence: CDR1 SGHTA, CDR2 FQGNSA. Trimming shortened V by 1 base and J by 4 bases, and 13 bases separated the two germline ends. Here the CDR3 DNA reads TGTGCCAGCAGCTTAGGGCTCAGGACAACCTATGGCTACACCTTC. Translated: CASSLGLRTTYGYTF.

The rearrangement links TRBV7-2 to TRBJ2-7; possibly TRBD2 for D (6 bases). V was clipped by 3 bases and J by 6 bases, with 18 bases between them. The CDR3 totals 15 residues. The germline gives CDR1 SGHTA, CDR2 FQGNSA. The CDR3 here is CASSFSPGGVGEQYF. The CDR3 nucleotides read TGTGCCAGCAGCTTCTCCCCCGGCGGGGTCGGCGAGCAGTACTTC.